These 21 T cell receptor beta chains came from one sample sequenced in a study of blood T cells in healthy people across ages. A J-beta primer mix and a sample-barcoded 5' primer were used in a second PCR of about 7 to 12 cycles. MiXCR, applied by TCRdb to the 5' RACE reads, yields one record per CDR3 protein. Of about 780,000 distinct CDR3 sequences in the sample, 35% to 50% were seen once. The sequencing input was blood. These receptors came from a man aged 80 or over in good health.

This chain joins TRBV12-5 and TRBJ2-1; 8 bases map to TRBD2. CDR3 length: 13 residues. J gave up 4 bases and V 6 bases, and 2 bases lay outside the gene matches. The V gene's germline CDR1 is LGHNT and CDR2 FRNRAP. The CDR3 sequence is CASGREVYNEQFF. CDR3 DNA: TGTGCTAGTGGGCGGGAGGTATACAATGAGCAGTTCTTC.

This clonotype was counted a few times. This chain joins TRBV30 and TRBJ2-4; D gene uncertain. CDR1 and CDR2 (germline): GTSNPN, SVGIG (reference sequence). There are 12 residues in the CDR3. Trimming cost V 0 bases and J 5 bases, with 5 bases left between them. The chain's CDR3 is CAWSVNENIQYF. The CDR3 bases are TGTGCCTGGAGTGTAAACGAAAACATTCAGTACTTC.

This chain connects TRBV11-2 to TRBJ2-1; TRBD1 might be the D (6 bases). Trimming took 8 bases from V and 5 from J, leaving 19 bases between them. The CDR3 extends over 15 amino acids. Germline V gene data show CDR1 as SGHAT and CDR2 as FQNNGV. The DNA of the CDR3 is TGTGCCAGCGTACCCGGGGCAGGGGATAACAATGAGCAGTTCTTC. The encoded protein is CASVPGAGDNNEQFF.

The V and J genes are TRBV12-3 or TRBV12-4 and TRBJ2-6; D is ambiguous. The CDR3 sequence is 16 residues long. The V end was cut by 1 base, the J end by 0 bases, with 7 bases between. CDR3 loop: CASSLGRSSGANVLTF. DNA of the CDR3: TGTGCCAGCAGTTTAGGTAGGAGCTCTGGGGCCAACGTCCTGACTTTC.

The V gene is TRBV3-1, the J gene TRBJ2-5; TRBD2 is a possible D gene (6 bases). The J call may be incorrect, as the DNA end agrees better with TRBJ2-7. The CDR3 runs 14 residues. Germline CDR1 LGHDT, CDR2 YNNKEL (reference sequence). The CDR3 spells CASSRMTRYGEQYF. In nucleotides, the CDR3 is TGTGCCAGCAGCCGAATGACTAGGTACGGCGAGCAGTACTTC.

This clonotype was seen at least ten times. The V and J genes are TRBV7-2 and TRBJ2-5; D is ambiguous. This CDR3 spans 14 amino acids. Germline lookup yields CDR1 SGHTA and CDR2 FQGNSA. Trimming took 5 bases from V and 6 from J, leaving 16 bases between them. The CDR3 DNA sequence: TGTGCCAGCAGCCGAGAGTTGAGAAGACAGACCCAGTACTTC. Protein sequence: CASSRELRRQTQYF.

The chain joins TRBV6-2 or TRBV6-3 to TRBJ2-5, with D tentatively TRBD2 (5 bases). V lost 4 bases and J 11 bases, leaving 23 bases between the germline ends. Germline V CDR1 and CDR2: MNHEY, SVGEGT. This CDR3 spans 15 amino acids. The CDR3 nucleotides read TGTGCCAGCAGTTCCATCCCCGGGATATTCGATGAGCAGTACTTC. Translation gives CASSSIPGIFDEQYF.

V and J are TRBV20-1 and TRBJ2-7, with 8 positions matching TRBD2. The CDR3 loop spans 13 amino acids. CDR1 DFQATT and CDR2 SNEGSKA come from the germline V gene (reference sequence). The junction had 5 bases not matched to a gene; V was cut back by 4 bases and J by 3 bases. CDR3 protein: CSAKLGTSYEQYF. CDR3 sequence (DNA): TGCAGTGCTAAATTGGGGACTAGCTACGAGCAGTACTTC.

V usage is TRBV12-3 or TRBV12-4 and J usage is TRBJ2-3; 7 nucleotides agree with TRBD2. V shed 4 bases, J shed 2 bases, and the junction held 12 bases outside the gene matches. The CDR3 contains 17 residues. CDR3 sequence: CASSSQLGSGNTDTQYF. DNA for the CDR3: TGTGCCAGCAGTTCCCAATTAGGGAGCGGGAACACAGATACGCAGTATTTT.

The rearrangement uses TRBV30 and TRBJ2-7, with unresolved D. The germline gives CDR1 GTSNPN, CDR2 SVGIG (reference sequence). Trimming pared 2 bases from V and 5 bases from J, leaving 13 bases between. The CDR3 extends over 13 amino acids. The CDR3 region is CAWSPIVGNEQYF. The CDR3 DNA reads as TGTGCCTGGAGTCCTATAGTGGGTAACGAGCAGTACTTC. Using reference TRBV30 and TRBJ2-7 for the parts outside the CDR3, the full variable domain is SQTIHQWPATLVQPVGSPLSLECTVEGTSNPNLYWYRQAAGRGLQLLFYSVGIGQISSEVPQNLSASRPQDRQFILSSKKLLLSDSGFYLCAWSPIVGNEQYFGPGTRLTVT.

The chain carries TRBV2 and TRBJ1-2; maybe TRBD1 (5 bases). V was trimmed by 5 bases and J by 4 bases, leaving 14 bases between them. Germline CDR1 reads SNHLY; CDR2 reads FYNNEI. This CDR3 spans 14 amino acids. CDR3: CASSLGPEPYGYTF. CDR3 nucleotide sequence: TGTGCCAGCAGTTTGGGGCCCGAACCCTATGGCTACACCTTC. Drawing the rest from reference TRBV2 and TRBJ1-2, the complete variable domain is EPEVTQTPSHQVTQMGQEVILRCVPISNHLYFYWYRQILGQKVEFLVSFYNNEISEKSEIFDDQFSVERPDGSNFTLKIRSTKLEDSAMYFCASSLGPEPYGYTFGSGTRLTVV.

This chain connects TRBV24-1 to TRBJ1-5; tentative D call: TRBD1 (5 bases). This CDR3 is 14 amino acids long. Germline assignment: CDR1 KGHDR and CDR2 SFDVKD. Trimming stripped 3 bases from V and 4 bases from J, with 9 bases between. The CDR3 DNA reads as TGTGCCACCAGTGATCCGAGACAGAATCAGCCCCAGCATTTT. Amino acids: CATSDPRQNQPQHF.

The chain carries TRBV2 and TRBJ2-4; no definite D call. CDR1 and CDR2 from the germline V gene are SNHLY and FYNNEI. Trimming took 6 bases from V and 0 from J, leaving 3 bases between them. The CDR3 is 12 amino acids. The CDR3 nucleotides are TGTGCCAGCAGGGTAGCCAAAAACATTCAGTACTTC. Encoded protein: CASRVAKNIQYF.

Remarks on this clonotype: The DNA is omitted, as the CDR3 cannot be located on it reliably, and the CDR3 follows TCRdb's listing. This sequence joins TRBV29-1 and TRBJ2-1; TRBD1 reflects the table's D call only, with no check against the DNA. The CDR3 region is 9 residues in length, termini included. CDR1 is SQVTM, CDR2 ANQGSEA, per germline. The CDR3 here is CSVGLGAFF.

The gene calls are TRBV20-1 and TRBJ2-5; D ambiguous. The V end lost 2 bases, the J end lost 2 bases, and 12 bases lay between the germline ends. Germline V lookup: CDR1 DFQATT, CDR2 SNEGSKA (reference sequence). There are 14 residues in the CDR3. CDR3 residues: CSARSRREQETQYF. CDR3 bases: TGCAGTGCTAGATCCCGAAGAGAGCAAGAGACCCAGTACTTC.

V is TRBV20-1 and J is TRBJ1-2; possibly TRBD1 for D (5 bases). Trimming took 2 bases from V and 5 from J, leaving 18 bases between them. Germline V CDR1 and CDR2: DFQATT, SNEGSKA (reference sequence). This CDR3 comprises 15 residues. CDR3 amino acids: CSARSRVLFTYGYTF. CDR3 nucleotide sequence: TGCAGTGCTAGAAGCAGGGTTCTCTTTACATATGGCTACACCTTC.

The chain uses TRBV27 and TRBJ2-1; D gene ambiguous. The ends were cut back, 6 bases at V and 4 bases at J, with 19 bases in the middle. CDR1 MNHEY and CDR2 SMNVEV come from the germline V gene (reference sequence). This CDR3 comprises 16 residues. As DNA, the CDR3 is TGTGCCAGCAGCCCCCTCTCCTCGACTGGTTACAATGAGCAGTTCTTC. This gives the protein CASSPLSSTGYNEQFF.

This clonotype has just a few counts. The chain has TRBV29-1 and TRBJ2-2, with 7 bases that match TRBD2. This CDR3 is built from 15 residues. Trimming took 0 bases from V and 6 from J; bases not matched to a gene: 7. Germline values: CDR1 SQVTM, CDR2 ANQGSEA. In DNA form, the CDR3 reads TGCAGCGTTGAAGAGCGAGCGGGGAAAGCCGGGGAGCTGTTTTTT. It is translated as CSVEERAGKAGELFF.

The sample holds a few counts of this clonotype. The chain joins TRBV5-1 to TRBJ2-5; no clear D gene. V was cut by 2 bases and J by 3 bases, with 8 bases left in between. The CDR3 is made up of 13 amino acids. CDR1 is SGHRS, CDR2 YFSETQ, per germline. CDR3 bases: TGCGCCAGCAGCTTCGCATCCGAAGAGACCCAGTACTTC. Residues: CASSFASEETQYF.

The sample holds many counts of this clonotype. The J gene is TRBJ2-3, the V gene TRBV12-3 or TRBV12-4; the D is unclear. V shed 6 bases and J shed 3 bases, with 4 bases lying between them. The CDR3 is 11 residues long. The CDR3 coding sequence is TGTGCCAGCAGACGGACAGATACGCAGTATTTT. Its translation is CASRRTDTQYF.

The chain recombines TRBV12-3 or TRBV12-4 with TRBJ2-3, with 7 bases identical to TRBD1. This CDR3 is built from 16 residues. V shed 5 bases, J shed 0 bases, and the junction held 8 bases outside the gene matches. The CDR3 region has the DNA TGTGCCAGCAGTCCACGGACAGGAGCAAGCACAGATACGCAGTATTTT. Amino acid sequence: CASSPRTGASTDTQYF.